The 16 T cell receptor beta chains below all came from one sample that was sequenced in a study of blood T cells in healthy people across ages. A sample-barcoded 5' primer and a J-beta primer mix were used in a second PCR of roughly 6 to 11 cycles. A single record per CDR3 protein comes from TCRdb applying MiXCR to the 5' RACE reads. This table holds 1,500,000 or so distinct CDR3 sequences, less than 45% found once. The sequencing sample was made of blood. The source of these receptors is a woman aged 18-29 years in good health.

This clonotype was picked up a small number of times. The chain links TRBV7-9 to TRBJ2-1, with D unresolved. V was shortened by 0 bases and J by 4 bases, with 16 bases between the two germline ends. Germline-derived CDR1 and CDR2 are SEHNR and FQNEAQ (reference sequence). The CDR3 consists of 17 residues. Written as DNA, the CDR3 is TGTGCCAGCAGCTTAGCGCGCCGGTATGTGGGGTACAATGAGCAGTTCTTC. Translated, it gives CASSLARRYVGYNEQFF. Drawing the rest from reference TRBV7-9 and TRBJ2-1, the complete variable domain is DTGVSQNPRHKITKRGQNVTFRCDPISEHNRLYWYRQTLGQGPEFLTYFQNEAQLEKSRLLSDRFSAERPKGSFSTLEIQRTEQGDSAMYLCASSLARRYVGYNEQFFGPGTRLTVL.

This clonotype was picked up a small number of times. This chain links TRBV6-5 with TRBJ2-3; no clear D. Looked up from germline, CDR1 is MNHEY and CDR2 is SVGAGI. The CDR3 has 15 residues. V was clipped by 2 bases and J by 1 base, with 10 bases between them. This CDR3 reads CASSYGGSGTDTQYF. CDR3 sequence (DNA): TGTGCCAGCAGTTACGGCGGCAGCGGCACAGATACGCAGTATTTT.

The chain has TRBV28 and TRBJ2-5; 9 bases map to TRBD1. The J call could be wrong; TRBJ2-7 is a better fit for the DNA end. The CDR3 covers 13 residues. Germline CDR1 reads MDHEN; CDR2 reads SYDVKM. CDR3 in amino acids: CASTGTGNDEQYF. The CDR3 nucleotides read TGTGCCAGCACCGGGACAGGGAACGACGAGCAGTACTTC.

In its sample, this clonotype was seen a few times. The chain combines TRBV29-1 with TRBJ2-1; TRBD2 aligns across 8 bases. Germline-derived CDR1 and CDR2 are SQVTM and ANQGSEA. This CDR3 is built from 13 residues. The trim removed 7 bases at V and 6 bases at J, leaving 8 bases unmatched. The CDR3 DNA reads TGCAGCGATGGAGCGGGAGAGGGCAATGAGCAGTTCTTC. Amino acids: CSDGAGEGNEQFF.

The CDR3 reads CASSRLAGGPSSYEQYF. In DNA, the CDR3 is TGTGCCAGCAGCAGACTAGCGGGAGGGCCAAGCTCCTACGAGCAGTACTTC. This chain links TRBV6-1 with TRBJ2-7; 14 positions agree with TRBD2. The CDR3 contains 17 residues. CDR1 and CDR2 from the germline V gene are MNHNS and SASEGT. V shed 6 bases and J 0 bases; nucleotides not matched to a gene: 7.

The V gene is TRBV29-1, the J gene TRBJ2-5; D is unclear. Between the trimmed V and J ends, which lost 3 bases and 5 bases, there was a span of 16 bases. The CDR3 extends over 14 amino acids. Germline CDR1 and CDR2: SQVTM and ANQGSEA. This CDR3 reads CSVDILVLGETQYF. The CDR3 region has the DNA TGCAGCGTTGACATCCTGGTTCTCGGGGAGACCCAGTACTTC.

This clonotype was seen a few times. This rearrangement joins TRBV9 to TRBJ2-1; no definite D call. Germline V CDR1 and CDR2: SGDLS, YYNGEE. V gave up 6 bases and J gave up 8 bases, with 24 bases separating them. The CDR3 consists of 16 residues. This CDR3 is CASNAQPAGAVYEQFF. The CDR3 region has the DNA TGTGCCAGCAACGCCCAGCCTGCAGGAGCCGTTTATGAGCAGTTCTTC.

This clonotype was observed a few times. CDR3 DNA: TGCAGTGCTAGAGAAGGTCAGCCCACAGATACGCAGTATTTT. Amino acids: CSAREGQPTDTQYF. The V gene is TRBV20-1, the J gene TRBJ2-3; D is undetermined. CDR3 length equals 14 residues. Germline V lookup: CDR1 DFQATT, CDR2 SNEGSKA (reference sequence). V was cut by 0 bases and J by 2 bases, with 9 bases left in between.

This clonotype has only a few counts. This chain uses TRBV7-2 with TRBJ1-2; unclear D gene. With 1 base removed from V and 3 bases from J, the gap between germline ends came to 12 bases. Looked up from germline, CDR1 is SGHTA and CDR2 is FQGNSA. The length of the CDR3 is 15 residues. In DNA, the CDR3 is TGTGCCAGCAGCTTAGAGGGCCTCTCCCACTATGGCTACACCTTC. Protein: CASSLEGLSHYGYTF.

The chain has TRBV7-8 and TRBJ2-1; D is ambiguous. The J call could be wrong; TRBJ2-7 is a better fit for the DNA end. There are 13 residues in the CDR3. The V gene's germline CDR1 is SGHVS and CDR2 FQNEAQ. The CDR3 region is CASSLGMYNEQYF. The CDR3, as DNA: TGTGCCAGCAGCTTAGGGATGTACAATGAGCAGTACTTC.

This clonotype was observed once. The chain joins TRBV7-9 to TRBJ1-1; TRBD1 aligns across 8 bases. The CDR3 has 15 amino acids. Germline loops: CDR1 SEHNR, CDR2 FQNEAQ (reference sequence). After removal of 5 bases from V and 5 bases from J, the junction contained 10 bases not matched to a gene. The CDR3: CASSLPRTGSTEAFF. In nucleotides, the CDR3 is TGTGCCAGCAGCCTACCGCGGACAGGGAGTACTGAAGCTTTCTTT.

The V and J genes are TRBV14 and TRBJ2-1; 8 positions match TRBD2. V lost 2 bases and J lost 10; bases outside the gene matches: 16. Looked up from germline, CDR1 is SGHDN and CDR2 is FVKESK. The CDR3 is made up of 17 amino acids. The CDR3, as DNA: TGTGCCAGCAGCCAAAGGTTCGGGGGGGCCACTAGGGACGAGCAGTTCTTC. Residues: CASSQRFGGATRDEQFF.

The chain links TRBV20-1 to TRBJ1-2; perhaps TRBD1 as D (5 bases). This CDR3 has 14 residues. Germline V gives CDR1 DFQATT, CDR2 SNEGSKA (reference sequence). V lost 3 bases, J lost 0 bases, and 11 bases lay in between. The CDR3 protein is CSASVGGTNYGYTF. CDR3 DNA sequence: TGCAGTGCTAGTGTCGGGGGGACTAACTATGGCTACACCTTC.

A few counts support this clonotype. The chain combines TRBV29-1 with TRBJ1-2; D possibly corresponds to TRBD1 (5 bases). The germline V gene has CDR1 SQVTM and CDR2 ANQGSEA. Trimming left V 7 bases short and J 6 bases short, with 12 bases between. This CDR3 contains 11 residues. CDR3 sequence: CSDGKGHGYTF. The CDR3, as DNA: TGCAGCGACGGGAAGGGGCATGGCTACACCTTC.

This clonotype was seen only a few times. This chain links TRBV7-9 with TRBJ2-3; 12 bases are shared with TRBD2. Germline V gene lookup returns CDR1 SEHNR and CDR2 FQNEAQ (reference sequence). Germline trimming cut 5 bases from V and 2 bases from J; bases unmatched to any gene: 8. This CDR3 is 17 amino acids long. CDR3 DNA sequence: TGTGCCAGCAGCCCACCGTCTAGCGGGGGGGACACAGATACGCAGTATTTT. Its translation is CASSPPSSGGDTDTQYF.

The chain couples TRBV4-1 to TRBJ2-6, with D tentatively TRBD2 (6 bases). V was clipped by 5 bases and J by 0 bases, with 14 bases between them. The germline gives CDR1 MGHRA, CDR2 YSYEKL. The CDR3 is made up of 17 amino acids. CDR3 nucleotide sequence: TGCGCCAGCAGCGGACTCTTGGGGGGCTCTGGGGCCAACGTCCTGACTTTC. Translated: CASSGLLGGSGANVLTF.